This T cell receptor (beta chain) is drawn from a study of blood T cell repertoires in COVID-19. The CDR3 consists of 14 residues. V dropped 2 bases and J dropped 10 bases, with 15 bases sitting between them. The germline CDR1 and CDR2 sequences are MNHEY and SVGAGI. As originally analysed: Using reference gene primer amplification, nucleated cell counts were estimated. Profiled with immunoSEQ multiplex PCR; TCRdb holds only in-frame clones, not every one. The V and J calls and clone size are taken from that table; D and trimming were inferred from the DNA. The sample consists of about 120,000 clones, roughly 85% of them appearing once.

Sequencing was carried out using peripheral blood. The rearrangement links TRBV6-5 to TRBJ1-5; D is undetermined. The TCR was taken from a man aged 25-40 years with acute or convalescent COVID-19. The chain's CDR3 is CASSYVEGGKPQHF. In DNA form, the CDR3 reads TGTGCCAGCAGTTACGTGGAGGGAGGGAAACCCCAGCATTTT.